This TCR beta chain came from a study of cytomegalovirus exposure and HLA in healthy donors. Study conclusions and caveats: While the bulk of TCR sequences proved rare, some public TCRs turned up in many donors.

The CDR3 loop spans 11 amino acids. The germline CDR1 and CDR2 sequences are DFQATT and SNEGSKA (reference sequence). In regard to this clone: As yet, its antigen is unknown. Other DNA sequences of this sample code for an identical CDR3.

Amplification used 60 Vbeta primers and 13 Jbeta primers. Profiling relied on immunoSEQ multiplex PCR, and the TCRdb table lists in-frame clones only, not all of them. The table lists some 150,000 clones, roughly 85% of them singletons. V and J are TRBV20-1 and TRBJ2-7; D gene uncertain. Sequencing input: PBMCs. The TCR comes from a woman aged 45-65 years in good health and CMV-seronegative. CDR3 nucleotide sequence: TGCAGCGCTGCGAGAGGCGGCGAGCAGTACTTC. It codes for CSAARGGEQYF.